The 32 T cell receptor beta chains in this list originate from one sample, sequenced in a study of CD8 T cells in ankylosing spondylitis. TCRdb passed the 5' RACE reads through MiXCR, listing each CDR3 protein once. The data show under 250,000 distinct CDR3 sequences, with 10% seen just once and about 3% held by the top ten. Sequenced: blood, either unsorted or a sorted T cell fraction (not recorded which). The source is a male donor with ankylosing spondylitis or in good health (not recorded which).

This clonotype has only a few counts. The chain has TRBV10-3 and TRBJ2-5; 8 bases agree with TRBD1. The V segment lost 0 bases and the J segment 5 bases; nucleotides outside the gene matches: 11. Germline V gene lookup returns CDR1 ENHRY and CDR2 SYGVKD. The CDR3 sequence is 17 residues long. The CDR3 here is CAISESQGAPVSETQYF. CDR3 nucleotide sequence: TGTGCCATCAGTGAGTCTCAGGGGGCGCCGGTATCGGAGACCCAGTACTTC.

The chain uses TRBV11-2 and TRBJ2-2; D is perhaps TRBD1 or TRBD2 (5 bases each). The V and J ends lost 5 bases and 7 bases respectively, with 11 bases between them. CDR1 is SGHAT, CDR2 FQNNGV, per germline. CDR3 length: 13 residues. CDR3 protein: CASSPGLLGELFF. The CDR3 nucleotides are TGTGCCAGCAGCCCGGGGCTTCTCGGGGAGCTGTTTTTT.

The J gene is TRBJ2-5, the V gene TRBV18, with a weak D call TRBD2 (7 bases). V was clipped by 4 bases and J by 5 bases, with 17 bases between them. Germline lookup yields CDR1 KGHSH and CDR2 LQKENI. This CDR3 is 15 amino acids long. The CDR3 bases are TGTGCCAGCTCACAAACGGACAGCGGGAAGGAGACCCAGTACTTC. It is translated as CASSQTDSGKETQYF.

This clonotype was counted only a few times. The chain couples TRBV7-9 to TRBJ2-3, with TRBD2 as a possible D gene (7 bases). CDR1 is SEHNR and CDR2 is FQNEAQ in the germline V gene (reference sequence). The CDR3 extends over 14 amino acids. With 5 bases removed from V and 8 bases from J, the gap between germline ends came to 17 bases. CDR3 nucleotides: TGTGCCAGCAGCCTCAGTGGGGGGGCTGGTACGCAGTATTTT. It encodes CASSLSGGAGTQYF.

This clonotype was seen more than once but under ten times. One junction end does not reproduce the germline sequence, and a read error may be involved. The chain recombines TRBV7-6 with TRBJ2-1; maybe TRBD2 (5 bases). Looked up from germline, CDR1 is SGHVS and CDR2 is FNYEAQ. This CDR3 comprises 14 residues. The CDR3 sequence: CASSSPGSFNEQFF. In DNA form, the CDR3 reads TGTGCCAGCAGTTCTCCGGGATCCTTCAATGAGCAGTTCTTC.

There are many counts of this clonotype. V gene TRBV20-1 combines with J gene TRBJ2-4; 7 bases align to TRBD1. Per germline, CDR1 DFQATT and CDR2 SNEGSKA (reference sequence). The junction had 5 bases not matched to a gene; V was cut back by 2 bases and J by 4 bases. The CDR3 totals 14 residues. The CDR3 sequence is CSARSTGRKNIQYF. CDR3 DNA sequence: TGCAGTGCTAGATCGACAGGGAGAAAAAACATTCAGTACTTC.

In this sample, this clonotype turned up many times. This sequence joins TRBV7-6 and TRBJ1-1, with a weak D call TRBD1 (5 bases). Germline V gives CDR1 SGHVS, CDR2 FNYEAQ. CDR3 length: 17 amino acids. V shed 3 bases and J shed 1 base, with 18 bases lying between them. CDR3 in amino acids: CASSFSWGRGTNTEAFF. The DNA for the CDR3 is TGTGCCAGCAGCTTTAGCTGGGGGAGGGGAACGAACACTGAAGCTTTCTTT.

The chain is built from TRBV7-2 and TRBJ2-3, with 9 bases matching TRBD2. V lost 1 base to trimming and J lost 3 bases; unmatched junction nucleotides: 11. CDR1 SGHTA and CDR2 FQGNSA come from the germline V gene. The CDR3 consists of 18 residues. This chain's CDR3 is CASSLGLAGRTRTDTQYF. In DNA form, the CDR3 reads TGTGCCAGCAGCTTAGGGCTAGCGGGGCGAACAAGGACAGATACGCAGTATTTT.

This clonotype came up many times. The chain recombines TRBV5-1 with TRBJ1-2, with D hard to call. Deletions cut 1 base from V and 4 bases from J, with 11 bases between. This CDR3 has 14 residues. Germline CDR1 is SGHRS and CDR2 is YFSETQ. The CDR3 bases are TGCGCCAGCAGCTTGTCTTCTGGTCGCTATGGCTACACCTTC. This translates into CASSLSSGRYGYTF. Full variable domain (missing parts from reference TRBV5-1 and TRBJ1-2): KAGVTQTPRYLIKTRGQQVTLSCSPISGHRSVSWYQQTPGQGLQFLFEYFSETQRNKGNFPGRFSGRQFSNSRSEMNVSTLELGDSALYLCASSLSSGRYGYTFGSGTRLTVV.

This clonotype has ten or more counts. In DNA form, the CDR3 reads TGTGCCATCAGTGAGTCAGCAGGGTTAGGAGAAAAACTGTTTTTT. Translation gives CAISESAGLGEKLFF. This chain uses TRBV10-3 with TRBJ1-4; weak D call: TRBD1 (5 bases). The germline gives CDR1 ENHRY, CDR2 SYGVKD. The CDR3 is 15 residues long. Trimming cost V 0 bases and J 8 bases, with 13 bases left between them.

The chain uses TRBV25-1 and TRBJ2-3; 9 bases fit TRBD2. The CDR3 consists of 16 residues. The trim removed 3 bases at V and 8 bases at J, leaving 12 bases unmatched. Germline V gene sequence: CDR1 MGHDK, CDR2 SYGVNS. The CDR3 nucleotides read TGTGCCAGCAGTGATACACCTAGCGGGGCCACGGGTACGCAGTATTTT. Its translation is CASSDTPSGATGTQYF.

This clonotype was recorded at least ten times. The chain couples TRBV13 to TRBJ2-1; TRBD1 matches 7 bases. Germline-derived CDR1 and CDR2 are PRHDT and FYEKMQ (reference sequence). The CDR3 length is 19 residues. J lost 4 bases, V lost 4 bases, and 19 bases had no gene match. CDR3 protein: CASSSKAGSTGTVYNEQFF. CDR3 in DNA: TGTGCCAGCAGCTCCAAGGCCGGGTCAACCGGGACAGTTTACAATGAGCAGTTCTTC.

This clonotype was recorded at least ten times. The V gene is TRBV7-2, the J gene TRBJ2-1; D is perhaps TRBD2 (5 bases). The germline CDR1 and CDR2 sequences are SGHTA and FQGNSA. This CDR3 is 12 amino acids long. V lost 5 bases and J lost 10, with 12 bases in between. The CDR3 is CASSRYGLEQFF. Here the CDR3 DNA reads TGTGCCAGCAGCCGTTACGGACTGGAGCAGTTCTTC. Variable domain in full (rest from reference TRBV7-2 and TRBJ2-1): GAGVSQSPSNKVTEKGKDVELRCDPISGHTALYWYRQSLGQGLEFLIYFQGNSAPDKSGLPSDRFSAERTGGSVSTLTIQRTQQEDSAVYLCASSRYGLEQFFGPGTRLTVL.

There are many counts of this clonotype. The CDR3 here is CASSLEFYEQYF. CDR3 coding DNA: TGTGCCAGCAGTTTAGAATTCTACGAGCAGTACTTC. The chain has TRBV12-3 or TRBV12-4 and TRBJ2-7, with D unclear. The CDR3 is made up of 12 amino acids. Trimming took 1 base from V and 3 from J, leaving 4 bases between them.

This clonotype was seen at least ten times. The V and J genes are TRBV7-2 and TRBJ1-1; D remains ambiguous. From germline, CDR1 is SGHTA and CDR2 FQGNSA. V gave up 2 bases and J gave up 4 bases, with 11 bases separating them. The CDR3 loop spans 14 amino acids. CDR3 sequence reads: CASSLNMGGTEAFF. In nucleotides, the CDR3 is TGTGCCAGCAGCTTAAATATGGGCGGCACTGAAGCTTTCTTT.

This clonotype was detected ten times or more. The chain links TRBV7-9 to TRBJ1-3, with D hard to call. The germline V gene encodes CDR1 SEHNR and CDR2 FQNEAQ (reference sequence). Trimming pared 3 bases from V and 4 bases from J, leaving 10 bases between. The CDR3 loop spans 14 amino acids. CDR3 sequence: CASSLSGPGNTIYF. The CDR3 DNA reads TGTGCCAGCAGCTTGTCCGGCCCCGGAAACACCATATATTTT.

At least ten counts were recorded for this clonotype. The chain links TRBV6-1 to TRBJ1-2, with D hard to call. CDR3 length: 13 residues. The germline V gene has CDR1 MNHNS and CDR2 SASEGT. V was cut by 7 bases and J by 5 bases, with 14 bases left in between. The CDR3 region has the DNA TGTGCCAGCACCTCCTCGGGCCATTATGGCTACACCTTC. This sequence encodes CASTSSGHYGYTF.

In this sample, this clonotype turned up many times. The gene calls are TRBV7-2 and TRBJ2-7; D is unresolved. The CDR3 sequence is 12 residues long. V was shortened by 7 bases and J by 4 bases, with 11 bases between the two germline ends. Germline V lookup: CDR1 SGHTA, CDR2 FQGNSA. CDR3 residues: CASTQGRYEQYF. CDR3 in DNA: TGTGCCAGCACTCAAGGTCGTTACGAGCAGTACTTC.

This clonotype was counted many times. CDR3 nucleotides: TGCAGCGCCCGGGGGGGGGCCCGAGGGATAACTGAAGCTTTCTTT. Amino acid sequence: CSARGGARGITEAFF. This sequence joins TRBV29-1 and TRBJ1-1, with D maybe TRBD1 (6 bases). The V gene's germline CDR1 is SQVTM and CDR2 ANQGSEA. This CDR3 contains 15 residues. Deletions cut 7 bases from V and 5 bases from J, with 23 bases between.

Turning to this clonotype: A much more abundant neighbour one base away suggests this may be a read error. The J gene is TRBJ2-7, the V gene TRBV12-3 or TRBV12-4; 9 bases line up with TRBD1. CDR3 length: 14 residues. The V gene end was trimmed by 5 bases and the J gene end by 6 bases; junction bases not matched to a gene: 8. CDR3 sequence (DNA): TGTGCCAGCAGTCCTACCGGGACAGGGACCGAGCAGTACTTC. Translating gives CASSPTGTGTEQYF.

This clonotype has more than one count but fewer than ten. The chain links TRBV12-5 to TRBJ2-7; 8 positions agree with TRBD1. V shed 7 bases and J 4 bases; nucleotides not matched to a gene: 12. CDR3 size: 15 residues. Germline V gene lookup returns CDR1 LGHNT and CDR2 FRNRAP. The DNA of the CDR3 is TGTGCTAGTGCCCCTCCGACAGGGGCCCGATACGAGCAGTACTTC. Its translation: CASAPPTGARYEQYF.

About this clonotype: A clone one base away is much larger, so this may be a read error. Likely a read error: the CDR3 ends without its conserved phenylalanine or tryptophan. V and J are TRBV20-1 and TRBJ1-5, with 7 positions matching TRBD1. Germline V gene data show CDR1 as DFQATT and CDR2 as SNEGSKA (reference sequence). The CDR3 covers 12 residues. Trimming at V came to 6 bases and at J to 7 bases, leaving 6 bases not matched to a gene. The CDR3 nucleotides read TGCAGTGCCACCGACAGGGACCAGCCCCAGCATTGT. Translated: CSATDRDQPQHC.

The J gene is TRBJ1-2, the V gene TRBV6-1; D may be TRBD1 (6 bases). V lost 4 bases and J 4 bases, leaving 13 bases between the germline ends. Germline V lookup: CDR1 MNHNS, CDR2 SASEGT. The CDR3 covers 14 residues. CDR3: CASSGSGQSYGYTF. CDR3 coding DNA: TGTGCCAGCAGTGGCAGCGGACAGAGCTATGGCTACACCTTC.

This clonotype has at least ten counts. V usage is TRBV12-3 or TRBV12-4 and J usage is TRBJ2-3; TRBD2 matches 7 bases. CDR3 length equals 15 residues. V dropped 6 bases and J dropped 0; count of bases not matched to a gene: 6. The DNA of the CDR3 is TGTGCCAGCAGCCGCTGGGGGGGGAGCACAGATACGCAGTATTTT. This encodes CASSRWGGSTDTQYF.

This clonotype has a count of ten or more. This sequence joins TRBV5-1 and TRBJ1-3; D not certain. CDR3 length: 14 residues. Germline values: CDR1 SGHRS, CDR2 YFSETQ. Between the trimmed V and J ends, which lost 0 bases and 5 bases, there was a span of 9 bases. The CDR3 protein is CASSLGEARNTIYF. The CDR3 DNA sequence: TGCGCCAGCAGCTTGGGGGAAGCCAGAAACACCATATATTTT.

A few counts support this clonotype. The chain couples TRBV11-1 to TRBJ2-7, with D possibly called TRBD1 or TRBD2 (5 bases each). CDR3 length: 15 residues. CDR1 and CDR2 (germline): SGHAT, FQDESV (reference sequence). Trimming removed 1 base at V and 5 bases at J, with 15 bases between. The CDR3 coding sequence is TGTGCCAGCAGCTTAGTACCTGGGGGAGTGGACGAGCAGTACTTC. It specifies CASSLVPGGVDEQYF.

There are a few counts of this clonotype. V usage is TRBV10-1 and J usage is TRBJ2-2, with a tentative D call TRBD2 (7 bases). The germline CDR1 and CDR2 sequences are WNHNN and SYGVQD (reference sequence). This CDR3 comprises 16 residues. The ends were cut back, 0 bases at V and 4 bases at J, with 12 bases in the middle. Here the CDR3 reads CASSESRGGGTGELFF. CDR3 DNA sequence: TGCGCCAGCAGTGAGTCGAGAGGGGGGGGCACCGGGGAGCTGTTTTTT.

This clonotype was detected many times. The chain joins TRBV20-1 to TRBJ2-1; 13 bases align to TRBD2. After removal of 6 bases from V and 4 bases from J, the junction contained 6 bases not matched to a gene. The CDR3 consists of 15 residues. CDR1 and CDR2 from the germline V gene are DFQATT and SNEGSKA (reference sequence). As DNA, the CDR3 is TGCAGTGCCTTAACTAGCGGGGGGGTATACAATGAGCAGTTCTTC. Protein sequence: CSALTSGGVYNEQFF.

This clonotype was observed at least ten times. This chain connects TRBV20-1 to TRBJ1-1, with TRBD1 matching 10 bases. The V gene end was trimmed by 6 bases and the J gene end by 3 bases; junction bases not matched to a gene: 10. Germline lookup yields CDR1 DFQATT and CDR2 SNEGSKA (reference sequence). The CDR3 sequence is 15 residues long. The CDR3 spells CSAIDRGRVDTEAFF. The CDR3 region has the DNA TGCAGTGCCATAGACAGGGGGCGGGTGGACACTGAAGCTTTCTTT.

The sample holds many counts of this clonotype. The rearrangement links TRBV14 to TRBJ2-7; 13 bases map to TRBD2. The CDR3 sequence is 15 residues long. Germline CDR1 is SGHDN and CDR2 is FVKESK. Germline trimming cut 6 bases from V and 4 bases from J; bases unmatched to any gene: 6. CDR3 protein: CASSHGLAGVYEQYF. The CDR3 region has the DNA TGTGCCAGCAGTCACGGACTAGCGGGAGTTTACGAGCAGTACTTC.

This rearrangement joins TRBV12-3 or TRBV12-4 to TRBJ2-7; D uncertain. Trimming stripped 6 bases from V and 7 bases from J, with 22 bases between. The CDR3 covers 15 residues. The CDR3 spells CASSPRSATMGEQYF. CDR3 DNA: TGTGCCAGCAGCCCGCGGTCAGCTACGATGGGGGAGCAGTACTTC.

The genes are TRBV5-1 and TRBJ2-6, with D maybe TRBD2 (5 bases). V was clipped by 0 bases and J by 2 bases, with 9 bases between them. Germline V lookup: CDR1 SGHRS, CDR2 YFSETQ. This CDR3 has 16 amino acids. The CDR3 spells CASSLDSGTGANVLTF. DNA of the CDR3: TGCGCCAGCAGCTTGGACTCGGGAACTGGGGCCAACGTCCTGACTTTC.